The rows below give T cell receptor beta chains drawn from one sample of a study of T cells after yellow fever vaccination. Each CDR3 protein gets one entry after TCRdb re-called the 5' RACE reads with MiXCR. The sample has 250,000 or so distinct CDR3 sequences; 6% to 8% are singletons. The sequences come from CD4+ T cells sorted from PBMCs, collected on the day of the yellow fever booster vaccination. The origin of the receptors is a young man who received the YFV17D yellow fever vaccine. Each CDR3 is given with its conserved first and last residue. The D gene is left open where the match is weak. A row's size may be missing; if present it is once, few, many or a size class.

>TRBD1|TRBV12-3/TRBV12-4|TRBJ2-7|few
TGTGCCAGCAGAGATGGGACAGGGGGTTTCGAGCAGTACTTC
CASRDGTGGFEQYF
>TRBD2|TRBV7-2|TRBJ2-7|few
TGTGCCAGCAGCGTTAGCGGGATCAACTCCTACGAGCAGTACTTC
CASSVSGINSYEQYF
>NA|TRBV4-2|TRBJ2-1|many
TGTGCCAGCAGCTATGTAGGGCGGGTGGATGAGCAGTTCTTC
CASSYVGRVDEQFF
>TRBD2|TRBV5-1|TRBJ2-1|many
TGCGCCAGCAGCGGAGGGACTAGCGGGAGGGCCGGCAATGAGCAGTTCTTC
CASSGGTSGRAGNEQFF
>TRBD2|TRBV20-1|TRBJ2-5|NA
TGCAGTGCCCGGAAACTAGCGGGGGGCCAAGAGACCCAGTACTTC
CSARKLAGGQETQYF
>NA|TRBV7-2|TRBJ2-7|many
TGTGCCAGCAGCCAAGGGCCAGGGCTCTACGAGCAGTACTTC
CASSQGPGLYEQYF
>TRBD2|TRBV20-1|TRBJ2-3|many
TGCAGTGCTGTGGGACTGGCGGGGAGGGTTGATACGCAGTATTTT
CSAVGLAGRVDTQYF
>NA|TRBV5-1|TRBJ2-1|NA
TGCGCCAGCAGCTTCGAGTACAATGAGCAGTTCTTC
CASSFEYNEQFF
>NA|TRBV7-2|TRBJ2-1|many
TGTGCCAGCAGCTTAGAGCTGGGTGAGCAGTTCTTC
CASSLELGEQFF
>NA|TRBV5-6|TRBJ2-7|many
TGTGCCAGCAGCTTCGGGGGAGAGGCCTCCTACGAGCAGTACTTC
CASSFGGEASYEQYF
>NA|TRBV7-2|TRBJ1-5|NA
TGTGCCAGCAGCTTCGACACGTTGAATCAGCCCCAGCATTTT
CASSFDTLNQPQHF
>NA|TRBV20-1|TRBJ2-1|few
TGCAGTGCTAGAGCCCCGGGGGGCGCGGGGCCCCAGGATGAGCAGTTCTTC
CSARAPGGAGPQDEQFF
>TRBD1|TRBV6-1|TRBJ2-7|few
TGTGCCAGCAGTGCCTACAGGGGGACCTACGAGCAGTACTTC
CASSAYRGTYEQYF
>NA|TRBV20-1|TRBJ2-1|NA
TGCAGTGCTAGAGATATCGAGCCTTCCAGTGAGCAGTTCTTC
CSARDIEPSSEQFF
>NA|TRBV18|TRBJ2-7|NA
TGTGCCAGCTCACCAGACAGGTGGGCTGGGGAGCAGTACTTC
CASSPDRWAGEQYF
>NA|TRBV20-1|TRBJ1-5|NA
TGCAGTGCTAGCTCCTCGGGGTATACGTATCAGCCCCAGCATTTT
CSASSSGYTYQPQHF
>TRBD1|TRBV9|TRBJ2-2|many
TGTGCCAGCAGCCCGTGGGACAGGGGGCTCACCGGGGAGCTGTTTTTT
CASSPWDRGLTGELFF
>TRBD1|TRBV7-2|TRBJ2-5|many
TGTGCCAGCAGCTTAGTAGGGACAGGCCAAGAGACCCAGTACTTC
CASSLVGTGQETQYF
>TRBD1|TRBV9|TRBJ2-7|many
TGTGCCAGCAGCGTGGGCTACAGGGGGCCCTACGAGCAGTACTTC
CASSVGYRGPYEQYF
>TRBD2|TRBV6-5|TRBJ2-5|many
TGTGCCAGCCGTAGCGGGAGGGCCCTCGCAGAGACCCAGTACTTC
CASRSGRALAETQYF
>NA|TRBV20-1|TRBJ2-2|few
TGCAGTGCTCTTGGCCGGCGGGCCGGGGAGCTGTTTTTT
CSALGRRAGELFF
>NA|TRBV6-1|TRBJ2-1|few
TGTGCCAGCAGTCGTCAGGGTACCGGCAATGAGCAGTTCTTC
CASSRQGTGNEQFF
>NA|TRBV6-2/TRBV6-3|TRBJ2-3|many
TGTGCCAGCAGTTACCGAGACAGACCGACAGATACGCAGTATTTT
CASSYRDRPTDTQYF
>NA|TRBV5-1|TRBJ1-2|many
TGCGCCAGCAGCTCGGGACAAAACTATGGCTACACCTTC
CASSSGQNYGYTF
>NA|TRBV9|TRBJ2-5|many
TGTGCCAGCAGCCTTCTAGTGGGGAAGACCCAGTACTTC
CASSLLVGKTQYF